Shown below are 3 T cell receptor beta chains from a single sample sequenced in a study of OX40 agonist ivuxolimab in advanced cancers. Clones were sequenced by immunoSEQ multiplex PCR, and TCRdb holds only the in-frame ones, with some missing. This table has tens of thousands of clones, roughly three quarters appearing once. Sequences were derived from CD4+ or CD8+ T cells sorted from blood, sampled in a trial of the OX40 agonist ivuxolimab. These receptors were obtained from an adult with an advanced solid tumor such as melanoma, head and neck, liver or kidney cancer.

V and J are TRBV7-2 and TRBJ2-6, with 10 bases fitting TRBD1. Trimming at V came to 0 bases and at J to 2 bases, leaving 7 bases not matched to a gene. The germline V gene encodes CDR1 SGHTA and CDR2 FQGNSA. The CDR3 is made up of 19 amino acids. The CDR3 sequence: CASSLAPGQGMPGANVLTF. The CDR3 DNA sequence: TGTGCCAGCAGCTTAGCGCCGGGACAGGGGATGCCTGGGGCCAACGTCCTGACTTTC. Together with reference TRBV7-2 and TRBJ2-6, the CDR3 gives the full variable domain: GAGVSQSPSNKVTEKGKDVELRCDPISGHTALYWYRQSLGQGLEFLIYFQGNSAPDKSGLPSDRFSAERTGGSVSTLTIQRTQQEDSAVYLCASSLAPGQGMPGANVLTFGAGSRLTVL.

V gene TRBV7-9 combines with J gene TRBJ1-1; 7 nucleotides agree with TRBD1. Germline CDR1 is SEHNR and CDR2 is FQNEAQ (reference sequence). The CDR3 runs to 15 residues. V lost 4 bases, J lost 3 bases, and 8 bases stayed unmatched. In DNA, the CDR3 is TGTGCCAGCAGCTCACCCAGGGGGTGGGACACTGAAGCTTTCTTT. It codes for CASSSPRGWDTEAFF. The entire variable domain, with the rest obtained from reference TRBV7-9 and TRBJ1-1, is as follows: DTGVSQNPRHKITKRGQNVTFRCDPISEHNRLYWYRQTLGQGPEFLTYFQNEAQLEKSRLLSDRFSAERPKGSFSTLEIQRTEQGDSAMYLCASSSPRGWDTEAFFGQGTRLTVV.

The V call is TRBV6-1, the J call TRBJ1-1; TRBD1 agrees at 7 bases. J was trimmed by 4 bases and V by 4 bases; bases with no gene match: 9. From germline, CDR1 is MNHNS and CDR2 SASEGT. CDR3 length: 15 residues. The CDR3: CASSVMGQSSTEAFF. CDR3 nucleotides: TGTGCCAGCAGTGTAATGGGACAGTCCTCCACTGAAGCTTTCTTT.